A single sample gave rise to the 2 T cell receptor beta chains below, sequenced in a study of cytomegalovirus exposure and HLA in healthy donors. The repertoire was sequenced with immunoSEQ multiplex PCR; TCRdb's copy has only in-frame clones and lacks some. Here the sample spans 100,000 to 150,000 clones, about nine tenths being singletons. Material: PBMCs. These receptors were obtained from a man under 40 in good health and CMV-seronegative.

The chain links TRBV27 to TRBJ2-2; TRBD1 agrees at 7 bases. V shed 6 bases and J 0 bases; nucleotides not matched to a gene: 4. Germline lookup yields CDR1 MNHEY and CDR2 SMNVEV (reference sequence). The CDR3 extends over 15 amino acids. Here the CDR3 reads CASSFTGANTGELFF. DNA for the CDR3: TGTGCCAGCAGCTTCACAGGGGCGAACACCGGGGAGCTGTTTTTT.

The count of this clone is one. The chain recombines TRBV19 with TRBJ1-2; 7 nucleotides match TRBD1. After removal of 9 bases from V and 6 bases from J, the junction contained 13 bases not matched to a gene. The CDR3 contains 14 residues. Germline V gene lookup returns CDR1 LNHDA and CDR2 SQIVND (reference sequence). CDR3 nucleotide sequence: TGTGCCAGCTCCTCGACAGGGATAATTCATGGCTACACCTTC. It translates to CASSSTGIIHGYTF.